This T cell receptor beta chain was observed in a study of T cells in Graves' hyperthyroidism and ophthalmopathy. Whole-study findings and limits: A model using 13 V-J features told ophthalmopathy apart from stable hyperthyroidism.

Graves' hyperthyroidism qualified as stable when ophthalmopathy did not progress within 18 months. The authors took PBMCs from roughly 9.7 ml fresh peripheral blood. Amplification of TCR beta CDR3 regions used RNA as the template. Researchers ran a first-round RT-PCR on the TCR CDR3 using the HTBI primer set. From the multiplex PCR reads, TCRdb called clonotypes with MiXCR, one entry per CDR3 protein. Among 500,000 to 600,000 distinct CDR3 sequences listed, approximately 15% were seen once. This clonotype came up many times. Its specificity is unknown. CDR1 is SQVTM, CDR2 ANQGSEA, per germline. V dropped 6 bases and J dropped 12; count of bases not matched to a gene: 11. The CDR3 has 12 residues.

The chain carries TRBV29-1 and TRBJ2-1; 7 bases line up with TRBD2. The source is a woman aged 18-29 years with Graves' hyperthyroidism. Material for sequencing was blood. The DNA for the CDR3 is TGCAGCGTCGGGCGGGAGCCAAGGGGGCAGTTCTTC. It yields the protein CSVGREPRGQFF.